The 12 T cell receptor beta chains listed next were all sequenced from one sample in a study of siplizumab effects on memory and regulatory T cells. Assay: immunoSEQ multiplex PCR; the TCRdb copy retains only in-frame clones and omits some. Among tens of thousands of clones, around 97% were seen once, and the ten largest hold 0.025% to 0.035%. Sequenced input: naive CD4+ T cells sorted from blood. These receptors all come from a human donor in good health.

The CDR3, as DNA: TGTGCTAGTGGTTTAGAAACAGGGGTGAATGAAAAACTGTTTTTT. Its translation: CASGLETGVNEKLFF. The genes are TRBV12-5 and TRBJ1-4, with TRBD1 matching 7 bases. The CDR3 extends over 15 amino acids. V gave up 3 bases and J gave up 5 bases; unmatched junction bases: 6. Germline CDR1 and CDR2: LGHNT and FRNRAP.

The J gene is TRBJ2-3, the V gene TRBV7-2; 10 bases line up with TRBD2. CDR3 length: 15 residues. Trimming took 5 bases from V and 2 from J; bases not matched to a gene: 4. CDR1 is SGHTA and CDR2 is FQGNSA in the germline V gene. The CDR3 sequence is CASSPSGGPTDTQYF. DNA for the CDR3: TGTGCCAGCAGCCCTAGCGGGGGTCCCACAGATACGCAGTATTTT.

The chain joins TRBV11-2 to TRBJ1-1; unclear D gene. Between the trimmed V and J ends, which lost 1 base and 5 bases, there was a span of 8 bases. Germline CDR1 reads SGHAT; CDR2 reads FQNNGV. The CDR3 totals 13 residues. For the CDR3, the DNA is TGTGCCAGCAGCTTAGTCCCGGGAACTGAAGCTTTCTTT. Its protein is CASSLVPGTEAFF.

V usage is TRBV12-5 and J usage is TRBJ2-7, with D possibly matching TRBD1 (6 bases). Trimming left V 4 bases short and J 0 bases short, with 10 bases between. The length of the CDR3 is 14 residues. Per the germline V gene, CDR1 is LGHNT and CDR2 is FRNRAP. The CDR3 spells CASGWGPSSYEQYF. CDR3 in DNA: TGTGCTAGTGGTTGGGGGCCGAGCTCCTACGAGCAGTACTTC.

The genes are TRBV11-2 and TRBJ2-7, with 7 bases matching TRBD2. Germline CDR1 and CDR2: SGHAT and FQNNGV. The CDR3 is 16 amino acids. The V gene end was trimmed by 5 bases and the J gene end by 5 bases; junction bases not matched to a gene: 15. As DNA, the CDR3 is TGTGCCAGCAGCACCCTCCTGCGGGGAGGGGTCCACGAGCAGTACTTC. Its protein product is CASSTLLRGGVHEQYF.

V gene TRBV5-4 combines with J gene TRBJ1-2; D gene uncertain. Germline CDR1 is SGHNT and CDR2 is YYREEE (reference sequence). The CDR3 has 13 residues. V lost 3 bases to trimming and J lost 7 bases, with 13 bases between them. The DNA of the CDR3 is TGTGCCAGCAGCTCCCTCCCCCGGTTTGGCTACACCTTC. Encoded protein: CASSSLPRFGYTF.

This chain uses TRBV5-4 with TRBJ1-2; 7 nucleotides agree with TRBD1. V shed 2 bases and J 10 bases; nucleotides not matched to a gene: 2. Germline-derived CDR1 and CDR2 are SGHNT and YYREEE (reference sequence). This CDR3 is built from 11 residues. The CDR3 reads CASSFDRDYTF. CDR3 DNA sequence: TGTGCCAGCAGCTTTGACAGGGACTACACCTTC.

The V call is TRBV11-2, the J call TRBJ1-6, with D perhaps matching TRBD1 (5 bases). Per the germline V gene, CDR1 is SGHAT and CDR2 is FQNNGV. V gave up 4 bases and J gave up 5 bases, with 12 bases separating them. The length of the CDR3 is 15 residues. CDR3 in amino acids: CASSSRGIDNSPLHF. CDR3 nucleotide sequence: TGTGCCAGCAGCTCCCGGGGCATAGATAATTCACCCCTCCACTTT.

This sequence joins TRBV7-2 and TRBJ2-2; D unclear. CDR3 length: 15 amino acids. CDR1 is SGHTA, CDR2 FQGNSA, per germline. V lost 4 bases and J 4 bases, leaving 13 bases between the germline ends. CDR3 bases: TGTGCCAGCAGCTCGCAAAGGATTAGCACCGGGGAGCTGTTTTTT. Its protein product is CASSSQRISTGELFF.

J is TRBJ1-5 and V is TRBV12-5; possible D gene TRBD1, 6 bases. Trimming shortened V by 0 bases and J by 2 bases, and 11 bases separated the two germline ends. The CDR3 totals 16 residues. Germline values: CDR1 LGHNT, CDR2 FRNRAP. The CDR3 region has the DNA TGTGCTAGTGGTTTGGTACTAGGACAGCGCAATCAGCCCCAGCATTTT. Amino acid sequence: CASGLVLGQRNQPQHF.

This chain joins TRBV7-3 and TRBJ2-1, with TRBD1 matching 9 bases. V dropped 4 bases and J dropped 8; count of bases not matched to a gene: 6. The CDR3 sequence is 14 residues long. CDR1 is SGHTA and CDR2 is FQGTGA in the germline V gene. CDR3 residues: CASSSGQGIDEQFF. In DNA, the CDR3 is TGTGCCAGCAGCTCAGGACAGGGGATAGATGAGCAGTTCTTC.

The genes are TRBV5-1 and TRBJ2-6; no reliable D call. V lost 4 bases and J lost 2, with 10 bases in between. Germline CDR1 is SGHRS and CDR2 is YFSETQ. This CDR3 region has 15 residues. This CDR3 is CASSPRVPGANVLTF. CDR3 DNA: TGCGCCAGCAGCCCAAGGGTCCCTGGGGCCAACGTCCTGACTTTC.